This TCR beta chain was captured by sequencing in a study of glioma-infiltrating T cells. Study background: Glioblastomas were WHO grade IV, sampled at first diagnosis; low-grade were grade II.

Trimming pared 5 bases from V and 0 bases from J, leaving 16 bases between. The CDR3 is 16 amino acids. CDR1 and CDR2 (germline): LNHDA, SQIVND (reference sequence). Amplification of TCR alpha and beta CDR3 regions from RNA used iRepertoire nested multiplex PCR. Each CDR3 protein gets one entry after TCRdb re-called the multiplex PCR reads with MiXCR. This sample has a few hundred thousand distinct CDR3 sequences, with around 45% found just once. The TCR was taken from a human donor with low-grade glioma or glioblastoma, undergoing nonglioma brain surgery, or in good health (not recorded which). Specimen: glioma tissue, nonneoplastic brain tissue, or PBMCs (not recorded which). This sequence joins TRBV19 and TRBJ2-5; TRBD2 might be the D (5 bases). CDR3 in amino acids: CASSPSRGGYQETQYF. CDR3 nucleotide sequence: TGTGCCAGTAGTCCTTCCCGGGGTGGGTACCAAGAGACCCAGTACTTC.